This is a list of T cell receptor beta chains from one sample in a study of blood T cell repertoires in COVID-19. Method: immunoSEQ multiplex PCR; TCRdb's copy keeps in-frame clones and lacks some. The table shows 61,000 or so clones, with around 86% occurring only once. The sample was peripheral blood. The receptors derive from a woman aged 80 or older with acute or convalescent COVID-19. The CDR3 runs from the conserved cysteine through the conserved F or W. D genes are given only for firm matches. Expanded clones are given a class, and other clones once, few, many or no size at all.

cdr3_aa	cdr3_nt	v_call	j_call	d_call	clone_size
CASSLDSGETQYF	TGCGCCAGCAGCTTGGACAGCGGAGAGACCCAGTACTTC	TRBV5-1	TRBJ2-5	-	-
CASSTHQQDYISPLHF	TGTGCCAGCAGTACCCACCAACAGGACTATATTTCACCCCTCCACTTT	TRBV27	TRBJ1-6	-	once
CASSLAGGEKLFF	TGTGCCAGCAGCTTGGCCGGGGGTGAAAAACTGTTTTTT	TRBV5-4	TRBJ1-4	-	-
CASSYHRGTSNSPLHF	TGTGCCAGCAGTTATCACAGGGGGACCTCTAATTCACCCCTCCACTTT	TRBV27	TRBJ1-6	TRBD1	-
CASKNSLNTEAFF	TGTGCCAGCAAAAACTCCTTGAACACTGAAGCTTTCTTT	TRBV3-1/TRBV3-2	TRBJ1-1	-	-
CASSRRAQGNEQYF	TGTGCCAGTAGTCGCCGTGCGCAGGGCAACGAGCAGTACTTC	TRBV19	TRBJ2-7	-	once
CASSQAAGQGEAFF	TGTGCCAGCAGCCAAGCGGCAGGTCAGGGTGAAGCTTTCTTT	TRBV3-1/TRBV3-2	TRBJ1-1	-	once
CASSVASASYNEQFF	TGTGCCAGCAGCGTAGCTAGTGCCTCCTACAATGAGCAGTTCTTC	TRBV9	TRBJ2-1	-	-
CASSTRQGWYEQYF	TGTGCCAGCAGTACTCGACAGGGATGGTACGAGCAGTACTTC	TRBV27	TRBJ2-7	TRBD1	-
CASSDQAGQETQYF	TGTGCCAGTAGTGACCAAGCGGGCCAAGAGACCCAGTACTTC	TRBV19	TRBJ2-5	-	-
CASKPSRAGDTGELFF	TGTGCCAGTAAACCTTCCAGGGCGGGGGACACCGGGGAGCTGTTTTTT	TRBV28	TRBJ2-2	TRBD2	once
CATRDSPSYEQYF	TGCGCCACCCGGGACTCCCCGTCCTACGAGCAGTACTTC	TRBV5-1	TRBJ2-7	-	-
CASSEEIGGNQPQHF	TGTGCCAGCAGTGAAGAAATCGGAGGGAATCAGCCCCAGCATTTT	TRBV6-1	TRBJ1-5	-	-
CAISERGTANEKLFF	TGTGCCATCAGTGAGCGAGGGACAGCTAATGAAAAACTGTTTTTT	TRBV10-3	TRBJ1-4	TRBD1	-
CASSEGGAYNEQFF	TGTGCCAGCAGTGAAGGGGGGGCCTACAATGAGCAGTTCTTC	TRBV2	TRBJ2-1	-	-
CAFSTSGSSTDTQYF	TGTGCCTTTAGCACTAGCGGGAGTTCGACAGATACGCAGTATTTT	TRBV30	TRBJ2-3	TRBD2	-
CASSSRGGPYEQYF	TGTGCCAGCAGTTCCCGTGGAGGTCCCTACGAGCAGTACTTC	TRBV6-5	TRBJ2-7	-	-
CASSPVDSGVNSYEQYF	TGTGCCAGCAGCCCCGTTGATAGCGGGGTCAACTCCTACGAGCAGTACTTC	TRBV5-4	TRBJ2-7	TRBD2	-
CASTYNPGQSNQPQHF	TGTGCCAGCACTTACAACCCGGGACAAAGCAATCAGCCCCAGCATTTT	TRBV5-5	TRBJ1-5	-	-
CASSRGTSGSDTQYF	TGTGCCAGCAGCCGTGGGACTAGCGGATCAGATACGCAGTATTTT	TRBV3-1/TRBV3-2	TRBJ2-3	TRBD2	-
CASSEDASYGYTF	TGTGCCAGCAGCGAGGATGCATCCTATGGCTACACCTTC	TRBV5-5	TRBJ1-2	-	once
CASSLADRVLNEQFF	TGTGCCAGCAGCTTAGCAGACAGGGTACTCAATGAGCAGTTCTTC	TRBV11-1	TRBJ2-1	TRBD1	-
CASSLGGNYGYTF	TGCGCCAGCAGCTTGGGCGGTAACTATGGCTACACCTTC	TRBV5-1	TRBJ1-2	-	-
CAWSLKGAKGNTIYF	TGTGCCTGGAGTCTTAAGGGGGCGAAGGGAAACACCATATATTTT	TRBV30	TRBJ1-3	TRBD1	-
CASSIQQGSNQPQHF	TGTGCCAGCAGCATTCAACAGGGAAGCAATCAGCCCCAGCATTTT	TRBV28	TRBJ1-5	-	-
CASASWGEGNEKLFF	TGTGCCAGCGCCTCCTGGGGGGAGGGTAATGAAAAACTGTTTTTT	TRBV27	TRBJ1-4	-	few
CSVFTPGLAGQETQYF	TGCAGCGTTTTTACGCCGGGACTAGCGGGTCAAGAGACCCAGTACTTC	TRBV29-1	TRBJ2-5	TRBD2	-
CASSLGASGLIYNEQFF	TGTGCCAGCAGTCTAGGGGCTTCGGGACTCATCTACAATGAGCAGTTCTTC	TRBV28	TRBJ2-1	-	-